Presented here are 22 T cell receptor beta chains from one specimen sequenced in a study of T cell repertoires in cytomegalovirus infection. Each CDR3 protein gets one entry after TCRdb re-called the reads with MiXCR. The data contain 110,000 or so distinct CDR3 sequences, about 30% of them singletons. The antigens these receptors bind are not known. The sample was CD8+ T cells from cultured PBMCs, taken from culture after CMV antigen stimulation. These receptors originate from a human donor in good health (CMV status not recorded). Some clones in this sample may be carry-over from other donors' samples.

V gene TRBV11-1 combines with J gene TRBJ2-1; TRBD2 agrees at 7 bases. The germline V gene encodes CDR1 SGHAT and CDR2 FQDESV (reference sequence). This CDR3 is built from 14 residues. V dropped 5 bases and J dropped 4; count of bases not matched to a gene: 5. DNA for the CDR3: TGTGCCAGCAGCAATGGGGGGGAGTACAATGAGCAGTTCTTC. It yields the protein CASSNGGEYNEQFF.

The chain recombines TRBV28 with TRBJ1-1; TRBD1 matches at 7 bases. The germline CDR1 and CDR2 sequences are MDHEN and SYDVKM. V shed 1 base and J 0 bases; nucleotides not matched to a gene: 8. CDR3 length: 17 amino acids. The CDR3 nucleotides read TGTGCCAGCAGTTTATTGATCTTAGACAGGGTGAACACTGAAGCTTTCTTT. This sequence encodes CASSLLILDRVNTEAFF. The entire variable domain, with the rest obtained from reference TRBV28 and TRBJ1-1, is as follows: DVKVTQSSRYLVKRTGEKVFLECVQDMDHENMFWYRQDPGLGLRLIYFSYDVKMKEKGDIPEGYSVSREKKERFSLILESASTNQTSMYLCASSLLILDRVNTEAFFGQGTRLTVV.

In this sample, this clonotype turned up many times. This chain joins TRBV4-1 and TRBJ1-1; D call uncertain. Trimming removed 4 bases from V and 3 bases from J, with 9 bases in between. The CDR3 covers 13 residues. CDR1 is MGHRA and CDR2 is YSYEKL in the germline V gene. CDR3 sequence (DNA): TGCGCCAGCAGCCTAGCTTCCGACACTGAAGCTTTCTTT. Residues: CASSLASDTEAFF.

This clonotype was seen only a few times. The chain couples TRBV6-6 to TRBJ1-5, with 9 bases lining up with TRBD1. Germline CDR1 is MNHNY and CDR2 is SVGAGI (reference sequence). This CDR3 comprises 15 residues. The junction had 13 bases not matched to a gene; V was cut back by 6 bases and J by 10 bases. The CDR3 DNA reads TGTGCCAGCAGCTACCCGGGACAGGGACATAACCCCCAGCATTTT. Encoded protein: CASSYPGQGHNPQHF.

This rearrangement joins TRBV27 to TRBJ2-4; TRBD2 aligns across 12 bases. The CDR3 is made up of 16 amino acids. Unmatched junction bases numbered 11, after V lost 5 bases and J lost 9 bases. Germline CDR1 MNHEY, CDR2 SMNVEV (reference sequence). The DNA for the CDR3 is TGTGCCAGCAGTATTACTACTAGCGGGGGGCCCAGCATTCAGTACTTC. Translated: CASSITTSGGPSIQYF.

This chain joins TRBV9 and TRBJ1-1; TRBD1 might be the D (5 bases). The CDR3 spans 16 residues. Trimming took off 3 bases at V and 1 base at J, with 16 bases between the two ends. Germline V lookup: CDR1 SGDLS, CDR2 YYNGEE. This chain's CDR3 is CASSDARDASNTEAFF. The CDR3 DNA follows: TGTGCCAGCAGCGACGCCCGGGACGCCTCGAACACTGAAGCTTTCTTT.

J is TRBJ2-3 and V is TRBV27; D not certain. The CDR3 spans 13 residues. Trimming pared 3 bases from V and 1 base from J, leaving 5 bases between. CDR1 is MNHEY, CDR2 SMNVEV, per germline (reference sequence). Here the CDR3 reads CASSFVGTDTQYF. The CDR3 region has the DNA TGTGCCAGCAGTTTTGTAGGCACAGATACGCAGTATTTT.

The sample holds a few counts of this clonotype. The rearrangement uses TRBV6-5 and TRBJ2-7, with 9 positions matching TRBD1. From germline, CDR1 is MNHEY and CDR2 SVGAGI. This CDR3 is built from 17 residues. V shed 0 bases and J 0 bases; nucleotides not matched to a gene: 6. In DNA, the CDR3 is TGTGCCAGCAGTTACTCTTTATCGGGACAGGGCTCCTACGAGCAGTACTTC. This sequence encodes CASSYSLSGQGSYEQYF.

The chain employs TRBV6-1 and TRBJ1-5, with D possibly matching TRBD1 (5 bases). V was trimmed by 0 bases and J by 10 bases, leaving 16 bases between them. Germline-derived CDR1 and CDR2 are MNHNS and SASEGT. The CDR3 is 15 residues long. CDR3 nucleotides: TGTGCCAGCAGTGAAGCACGGGGCGCCGATTATCCCCAGCATTTT. Its protein product is CASSEARGADYPQHF.

This clonotype was recorded many times. The chain carries TRBV10-3 and TRBJ2-7, with D possibly called TRBD1 or TRBD2 (5 bases each). Trimming took off 0 bases at V and 2 bases at J, with 14 bases between the two ends. The CDR3 totals 16 residues. Germline V gene lookup returns CDR1 ENHRY and CDR2 SYGVKD. The CDR3 DNA sequence: TGTGCCATCAGTGAGTCGTTGGGGACGGAGACCTACGAGCAGTACTTC. Residues: CAISESLGTETYEQYF.

This clonotype occurred many times. The chain has TRBV5-1 and TRBJ2-3; 11 nucleotides match TRBD2. Germline CDR1 is SGHRS and CDR2 is YFSETQ. The CDR3 length is 16 residues. V lost 4 bases to trimming and J lost 2 bases; unmatched junction nucleotides: 6. CDR3 in DNA: TGCGCCAGCAGCGGCGGACTAGCGGGTAACACAGATACGCAGTATTTT. As protein: CASSGGLAGNTDTQYF.

This clonotype came up many times. V and J are TRBV7-2 and TRBJ2-7; possibly TRBD2 for D (5 bases). The CDR3 extends over 13 amino acids. Germline CDR1 and CDR2: SGHTA and FQGNSA. Trimming shortened V by 7 bases and J by 5 bases, and 15 bases separated the two germline ends. Written as DNA, the CDR3 is TGTGCCAGCATCAAATTCCTCGGGGACGAGCAGTACTTC. It yields the protein CASIKFLGDEQYF. Supplemented by reference TRBV7-2 and TRBJ2-7, the full variable domain reads GAGVSQSPSNKVTEKGKDVELRCDPISGHTALYWYRQSLGQGLEFLIYFQGNSAPDKSGLPSDRFSAERTGGSVSTLTIQRTQQEDSAVYLCASIKFLGDEQYFGPGTRLTVT.

This clonotype was found a few times. The chain joins TRBV15 to TRBJ1-5; D is uncertain. The V end lost 5 bases, the J end lost 0 bases, and 20 bases lay between the germline ends. The CDR3 spans 18 residues. Germline assignment: CDR1 LNHNV and CDR2 YYDKDF (reference sequence). The CDR3 nucleotides read TGTGCCACCAGCGGCTGCTCTCATGGAATCTTTAGCAATCAGCCCCAGCATTTT. This encodes CATSGCSHGIFSNQPQHF.

The rearrangement uses TRBV7-9 and TRBJ1-5; a possible D gene is TRBD1 (6 bases). With 5 bases removed from V and 5 bases from J, the gap between germline ends came to 13 bases. Germline loops: CDR1 SEHNR, CDR2 FQNEAQ (reference sequence). CDR3 size: 14 residues. The CDR3 loop is CASSQQGRDQPQHF. For the CDR3, the DNA is TGTGCCAGCAGCCAGCAGGGGCGGGATCAGCCCCAGCATTTT.

This clonotype has only a few counts. This chain uses TRBV27 with TRBJ2-7; TRBD1 matches 9 bases. Germline-derived CDR1 and CDR2 are MNHEY and SMNVEV (reference sequence). Trimming at V came to 5 bases and at J to 6 bases, leaving 8 bases not matched to a gene. The CDR3 runs 14 residues. CDR3: CASSLGTGNSEQYF. The CDR3, as DNA: TGTGCCAGCAGTCTTGGGACAGGGAATAGCGAGCAGTACTTC.

This clonotype appeared a few times. This chain links TRBV6-6 with TRBJ1-5; 8 bases are a match to TRBD1. Germline V gene data show CDR1 as MNHNY and CDR2 as SVGAGI (reference sequence). The CDR3 has 15 amino acids. J gave up 9 bases and V 2 bases, and 9 bases lay outside the gene matches. This chain's CDR3 is CASSYLKTGGTPQHF. In DNA, the CDR3 is TGTGCCAGCAGTTACCTGAAAACAGGGGGAACGCCCCAGCATTTT.

The gene calls are TRBV2 and TRBJ2-3; the match to TRBD2 covers 16 bases. The CDR3 is made up of 15 amino acids. The germline CDR1 and CDR2 sequences are SNHLY and FYNNEI. J lost 4 bases, V lost 6 bases, and 1 base had no gene match. The CDR3 nucleotides are TGTGCCAGCAGGGGACTAGCGGGGGGGCCAGATACGCAGTATTTT. It codes for CASRGLAGGPDTQYF.

With regard to this clonotype: A read error may produce the germline difference seen at one junction end. The rearrangement links TRBV7-7 to TRBJ2-7, with D possibly being TRBD1 (5 bases). Germline CDR1 reads SSHAT; CDR2 reads FNYEAQ (reference sequence). CDR3 length equals 14 residues. The DNA for the CDR3 is TGTGCTAGCAGCTTATCGGTCAGGGCCGACGAGCAGTACTTC. Protein sequence: CASSLSVRADEQYF.

This sequence joins TRBV12-3 or TRBV12-4 and TRBJ1-2; the D is unclear. V dropped 3 bases and J dropped 8 bases, with 10 bases sitting between them. The CDR3 runs 12 residues. The CDR3 here is CASSFSVSGYTF. DNA for the CDR3: TGTGCCAGCAGTTTTTCGGTTAGCGGCTACACCTTC.

V is TRBV7-9 and J is TRBJ2-7; 11 bases are a match to TRBD1. The V and J ends lost 4 bases and 3 bases, in that order; junction bases with no gene match: 11. The CDR3 loop spans 17 amino acids. Germline V gives CDR1 SEHNR, CDR2 FQNEAQ (reference sequence). This chain's CDR3 is CASSWEETGTGGYEQYF. The CDR3 DNA follows: TGTGCCAGCAGCTGGGAAGAAACCGGGACAGGGGGCTACGAGCAGTACTTC. Variable domain in full (rest from reference TRBV7-9 and TRBJ2-7): DTGVSQNPRHKITKRGQNVTFRCDPISEHNRLYWYRQTLGQGPEFLTYFQNEAQLEKSRLLSDRFSAERPKGSFSTLEIQRTEQGDSAMYLCASSWEETGTGGYEQYFGPGTRLTVT.

The V gene is TRBV2, the J gene TRBJ2-7; 7 nucleotides match TRBD1. This CDR3 has 16 amino acids. Germline CDR1 SNHLY, CDR2 FYNNEI. V gave up 9 bases and J gave up 4 bases; unmatched junction bases: 18. The CDR3 sequence is CASSGTATSSRYEQYF. CDR3 DNA: TGTGCCAGTTCCGGGACAGCCACCTCCTCACGGTACGAGCAGTACTTC.

The V and J genes are TRBV15 and TRBJ1-4; TRBD1 matches 9 bases. J lost 5 bases, V lost 0 bases, and 1 base had no gene match. Germline CDR1 is LNHNV and CDR2 is YYDKDF (reference sequence). The length of the CDR3 is 15 residues. CDR3 coding DNA: TGTGCCACCAGCAGAGACGGGACAGGGAATGAAAAACTGTTTTTT. Its protein is CATSRDGTGNEKLFF.